The 23 T cell receptor beta chains below come from one sample, sequenced in a study of blood T cell repertoires in COVID-19. Generated by immunoSEQ multiplex PCR, the TCRdb table keeps only in-frame clones and is missing some. The sample includes under 150,000 clones, approximately 91% seen only once; the top ten take under 9%. The sequenced sample consisted of peripheral blood. Receptor source: an older woman who had recovered from COVID-19.

This chain's CDR3 is CAWQGSNEKLFF. In DNA, the CDR3 is TGTGCCTGGCAGGGATCTAATGAAAAACTGTTTTTT. V and J are TRBV30 and TRBJ1-4; TRBD1 might be the D (5 bases). CDR1 and CDR2 from the germline V gene are GTSNPN and SVGIG (reference sequence). The CDR3 sequence is 12 residues long. V lost 5 bases and J 3 bases, leaving 7 bases between the germline ends. Looking up the rest from reference TRBV30 and TRBJ1-4 gives the full variable domain: SQTIHQWPATLVQPVGSPLSLECTVEGTSNPNLYWYRQAAGRGLQLLFYSVGIGQISSEVPQNLSASRPQDRQFILSSKKLLLSDSGFYLCAWQGSNEKLFFGSGTQLSVL.

This rearrangement joins TRBV5-1 to TRBJ2-7; the match to TRBD2 covers 8 bases. Germline values: CDR1 SGHRS, CDR2 YFSETQ. The CDR3 is 16 amino acids. V was clipped by 3 bases and J by 0 bases; unmatched bases: 8. CDR3 DNA sequence: TGCGCCAGCAGCTCCAACCGGGCGGGGGGCTCCTACGAGCAGTACTTC. It translates to CASSSNRAGGSYEQYF.

The chain has TRBV27 and TRBJ2-1; D is possibly TRBD1 (5 bases). This CDR3 is built from 13 residues. The germline V gene has CDR1 MNHEY and CDR2 SMNVEV (reference sequence). Trimming removed 5 bases at V and 9 bases at J, with 14 bases between. CDR3 region: CASSNERRGEQFF. The DNA of the CDR3 is TGTGCCAGCAGTAACGAGAGAAGGGGTGAGCAGTTCTTC.

This clone was counted once. The J gene is TRBJ1-2, the V gene TRBV10-3; maybe TRBD1 (6 bases). The V gene lost 3 bases and the J gene lost 5 bases, with 7 bases spanning the gap. This CDR3 has 12 amino acids. The germline V gene has CDR1 ENHRY and CDR2 SYGVKD. CDR3 in amino acids: CAISDTGYGYTF. The CDR3 DNA reads TGTGCCATCAGTGACACAGGGTATGGCTACACCTTC.

The rearrangement joins TRBV12-3 or TRBV12-4 to TRBJ1-1; D is perhaps TRBD1 (6 bases). The CDR3 covers 11 residues. Trimming left V 4 bases short and J 8 bases short, with 8 bases between. CDR3 bases: TGTGCCAGCAGTTCCGGGACAGAAGCTTTCTTT. It yields the protein CASSSGTEAFF.

The chain recombines TRBV18 with TRBJ2-5; possibly TRBD1 for D (5 bases). The V end was cut by 0 bases, the J end by 4 bases, with 12 bases between. Germline CDR1 is KGHSH and CDR2 is LQKENI. The CDR3 is 15 amino acids. The CDR3 here is CASSPPGRAGETQYF. CDR3 coding DNA: TGTGCCAGCTCACCACCGGGCAGGGCTGGAGAGACCCAGTACTTC.

The chain recombines TRBV18 with TRBJ2-7; weak D call: TRBD2 (6 bases). Per germline, CDR1 KGHSH and CDR2 LQKENI. The CDR3 runs 14 residues. Trimming left V 6 bases short and J 2 bases short, with 14 bases between. CDR3 amino acids: CASSKASGAYEQYF. As DNA, the CDR3 is TGTGCCAGCTCCAAGGCCTCGGGAGCCTACGAGCAGTACTTC.

This chain links TRBV28 with TRBJ1-2; D is ambiguous. V lost 2 bases, J lost 8 bases, and 12 bases lay in between. Germline V CDR1 and CDR2: MDHEN, SYDVKM. The length of the CDR3 is 13 residues. CDR3 nucleotide sequence: TGTGCCAGCAGTTTAGTGCCTCACGGGGGCTACACCTTC. Translated, it gives CASSLVPHGGYTF.

The chain has TRBV4-2 and TRBJ2-3, with a weak D call TRBD2 (10 bases). There are 16 residues in the CDR3. The germline CDR1 and CDR2 sequences are LGHNA and YNFKEQ. Trimming shortened V by 1 base and J by 9 bases, and 20 bases separated the two germline ends. The chain's CDR3 is CASSQGTAGGTGTQYF. CDR3 nucleotide sequence: TGTGCCAGCAGCCAAGGTACAGCGGGGGGGACAGGGACGCAGTATTTT.

This chain connects TRBV9 to TRBJ2-2; 14 bases agree with TRBD2. The germline gives CDR1 SGDLS, CDR2 YYNGEE. Trimming cost V 4 bases and J 5 bases; bases outside gene matches: 7. The CDR3 runs to 17 residues. CDR3 nucleotides: TGTGCCAGCAGCCCAATGGGACTAGCGGGAGTAACCGGGGAGCTGTTTTTT. This translates into CASSPMGLAGVTGELFF.

This clone has just a few counts. V and J are TRBV19 and TRBJ1-2, with 8 bases matching TRBD1. CDR3 size: 14 residues. V lost 6 bases and J lost 8; bases outside the gene matches: 11. Germline CDR1 and CDR2: LNHDA and SQIVND (reference sequence). The CDR3 region has the DNA TGTGCCAGTAGATCGACAGGGGCGAAGTTGGGCTACACCTTC. Its protein is CASRSTGAKLGYTF.

V usage is TRBV5-1 and J usage is TRBJ1-2, with TRBD1 identical over 11 bases. The CDR3 sequence is 17 residues long. The germline gives CDR1 SGHRS, CDR2 YFSETQ. V gave up 1 base and J gave up 3 bases; unmatched junction bases: 8. Here the CDR3 reads CASSLPLWTGGDYGYTF. The CDR3 DNA is TGCGCCAGCAGCTTGCCCCTTTGGACAGGGGGCGACTATGGCTACACCTTC.

This clone has just one count. The chain couples TRBV28 to TRBJ1-2, with a possible D match to TRBD1 (6 bases). Trimming removed 2 bases at V and 6 bases at J, with 10 bases between. This CDR3 has 13 amino acids. CDR1 and CDR2 (germline): MDHEN, SYDVKM. CDR3 coding DNA: TGTGCCAGCAGTTTACGACGGGACAATGGCTACACCTTC. Protein product: CASSLRRDNGYTF.

This clone appeared a single time. This chain connects TRBV20-1 to TRBJ2-3, with 9 bases lining up with TRBD2. CDR1 and CDR2 from the germline V gene are DFQATT and SNEGSKA (reference sequence). The CDR3 is 15 amino acids. V lost 3 bases, J lost 3 bases, and 7 bases stayed unmatched. Here the CDR3 DNA reads TGCAGTGCTAGTCCCAGCGGGAGGTCAACAGATACGCAGTATTTT. Translating it yields CSASPSGRSTDTQYF.

The chain recombines TRBV27 with TRBJ2-7, with 7 nucleotides matching TRBD2. From germline, CDR1 is MNHEY and CDR2 SMNVEV (reference sequence). The CDR3 sequence is 13 residues long. J gave up 7 bases and V 6 bases, and 9 bases lay outside the gene matches. Here the CDR3 reads CASSPRETEEQYF. The CDR3 DNA follows: TGTGCCAGCAGCCCGCGGGAGACGGAAGAGCAGTACTTC.

The chain couples TRBV5-6 to TRBJ2-1; TRBD2 aligns across 13 bases. The germline V gene has CDR1 SGHDT and CDR2 YYEEEE. The CDR3 loop spans 17 amino acids. V shed 1 base and J 8 bases; nucleotides not matched to a gene: 9. The CDR3 nucleotides are TGTGCCAGCAGCTTGCCCCCAACTAGCGGGAGGGGAGATGAGCAGTTCTTC. It encodes CASSLPPTSGRGDEQFF.

The V call is TRBV20-1, the J call TRBJ2-3; no definite D call. The V and J ends lost 0 bases and 5 bases respectively, with 3 bases between them. Germline CDR1 reads DFQATT; CDR2 reads SNEGSKA (reference sequence). This CDR3 is built from 11 residues. The CDR3 spells CSARDRDTQYF. The CDR3 DNA follows: TGCAGTGCTAGAGATCGAGATACGCAGTATTTT.

The rearrangement joins TRBV9 to TRBJ2-7, with D possibly being TRBD2 (7 bases). Germline V CDR1 and CDR2: SGDLS, YYNGEE. CDR3 length: 15 residues. Trimming took off 4 bases at V and 2 bases at J, with 16 bases between the two ends. CDR3 loop: CASSPRGGTTYEQYF. The CDR3 bases are TGTGCCAGCAGCCCCCGCGGGGGCACCACCTACGAGCAGTACTTC.

The rearrangement uses TRBV6-5 and TRBJ2-2; tentatively, D is TRBD2 (5 bases). Germline V gene sequence: CDR1 MNHEY, CDR2 SVGAGI. The CDR3 sequence is 15 residues long. V dropped 3 bases and J dropped 5 bases, with 13 bases sitting between them. The CDR3 loop is CASSYGKRRTGELFF. CDR3 DNA: TGTGCCAGCAGTTATGGGAAGCGGCGAACCGGGGAGCTGTTTTTT.

CDR3 sequence (DNA): TGCGCCAGCAGCTCGCCCCTGACTAGCGGGAGACAGAATGAGCAGTTCTTC. Amino acid sequence: CASSSPLTSGRQNEQFF. V and J are TRBV5-1 and TRBJ2-1, with TRBD2 matching 12 bases. V dropped 3 bases and J dropped 7; count of bases not matched to a gene: 11. The CDR3 spans 17 residues. Germline lookup yields CDR1 SGHRS and CDR2 YFSETQ.

The rearrangement uses TRBV30 and TRBJ1-2; TRBD1 aligns across 9 bases. Germline loops: CDR1 GTSNPN, CDR2 SVGIG (reference sequence). The CDR3 is made up of 12 amino acids. The trim removed 5 bases at V and 2 bases at J, leaving 0 bases unmatched. This CDR3 reads CAWGTGNYGYTF. The CDR3 DNA reads as TGTGCCTGGGGGACAGGGAACTATGGCTACACCTTC.

This chain uses TRBV4-2 with TRBJ2-7; 12 bases agree with TRBD2. Per germline, CDR1 LGHNA and CDR2 YNFKEQ. The CDR3 spans 16 residues. The junction had 5 bases not matched to a gene; V was cut back by 3 bases and J by 2 bases. The CDR3 loop reads CASSQETSGSPYEQYF. Written as DNA, the CDR3 is TGTGCCAGCAGCCAGGAGACTAGCGGGAGCCCCTACGAGCAGTACTTC.

The V gene is TRBV19, the J gene TRBJ1-3; 8 nucleotides line up with TRBD1. The CDR3 runs 14 residues. The V gene end was trimmed by 9 bases and the J gene end by 1 base; junction bases not matched to a gene: 5. Germline V CDR1 and CDR2: LNHDA, SQIVND (reference sequence). The CDR3 sequence is CASEGQGSGNTIYF. The DNA for the CDR3 is TGTGCCAGCGAAGGACAGGGATCTGGAAACACCATATATTTT.